The sequence of this TCR beta chain was determined in a study of T cell changes during pregnancy in multiple sclerosis. The CDR3 has 15 amino acids. Germline loops: CDR1 SGHTA, CDR2 FQGNSA. Unmatched junction bases numbered 6, after V lost 4 bases and J lost 4 bases. This clone has only a few counts. Produced via immunoSEQ multiplex PCR; TCRdb's table is partial and in-frame only. The sample comprises about 97,000 clones, around 92% of which are singletons, and 3% to 3.5% rests with the top ten. The clonotype comes from a female donor with multiple sclerosis, enrolled in a pregnancy study. V gene TRBV7-2 combines with J gene TRBJ2-1; 8 bases align to TRBD1. The sample consisted of peripheral blood, taken in the second trimester of pregnancy. The DNA for the CDR3 is TGTGCCAGCAGCTCCCATGGACAGGGATACAATGAGCAGTTCTTC. It encodes CASSSHGQGYNEQFF.